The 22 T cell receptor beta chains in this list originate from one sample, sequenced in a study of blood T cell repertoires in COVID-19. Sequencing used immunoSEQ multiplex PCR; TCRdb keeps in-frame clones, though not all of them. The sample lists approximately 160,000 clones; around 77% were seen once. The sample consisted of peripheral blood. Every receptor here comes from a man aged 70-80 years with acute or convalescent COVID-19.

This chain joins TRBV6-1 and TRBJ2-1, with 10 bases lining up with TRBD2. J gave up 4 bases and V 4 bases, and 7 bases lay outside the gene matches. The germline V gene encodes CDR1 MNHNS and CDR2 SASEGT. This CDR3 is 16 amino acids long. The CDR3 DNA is TGTGCCAGCAGTGGCCCGCTAGCGGGAGTATACAATGAGCAGTTCTTC. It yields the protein CASSGPLAGVYNEQFF.

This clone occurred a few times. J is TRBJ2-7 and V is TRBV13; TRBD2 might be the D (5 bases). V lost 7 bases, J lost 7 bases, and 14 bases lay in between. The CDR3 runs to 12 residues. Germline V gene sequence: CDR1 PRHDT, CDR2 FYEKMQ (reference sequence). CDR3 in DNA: TGTGCCAGCACCGGGGTCAGCCAGGAGCAGTACTTC. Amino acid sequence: CASTGVSQEQYF.

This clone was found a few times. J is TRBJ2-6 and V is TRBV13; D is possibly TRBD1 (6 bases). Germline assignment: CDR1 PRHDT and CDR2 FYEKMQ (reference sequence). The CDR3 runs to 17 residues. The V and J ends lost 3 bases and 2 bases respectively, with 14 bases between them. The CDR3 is CASSFPGQKAGANVLTF. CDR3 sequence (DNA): TGTGCCAGCAGCTTCCCCGGACAGAAAGCTGGGGCCAACGTCCTGACTTTC.

Written as DNA, the CDR3 is TGTGCCAGCAGGTTGACAGGAGGAAACACCATATATTTT. Translating it yields CASRLTGGNTIYF. V is TRBV12-3 or TRBV12-4 and J is TRBJ1-3, with a possible D match to TRBD1 (6 bases). V was trimmed by 6 bases and J by 4 bases, leaving 10 bases between them. This CDR3 is 13 amino acids long.

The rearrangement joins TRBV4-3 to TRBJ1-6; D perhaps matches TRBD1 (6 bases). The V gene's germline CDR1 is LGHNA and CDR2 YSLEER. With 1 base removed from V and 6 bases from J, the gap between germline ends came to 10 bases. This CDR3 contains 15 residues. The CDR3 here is CASSQGRGSNSPLHF. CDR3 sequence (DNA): TGCGCCAGCAGCCAAGGCAGGGGTAGTAATTCACCCCTCCACTTT.

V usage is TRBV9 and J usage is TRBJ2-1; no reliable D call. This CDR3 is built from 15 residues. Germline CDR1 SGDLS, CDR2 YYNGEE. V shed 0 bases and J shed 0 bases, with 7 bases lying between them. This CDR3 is CASSVVAASYNEQFF. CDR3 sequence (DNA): TGTGCCAGCAGCGTAGTGGCCGCCTCCTACAATGAGCAGTTCTTC.

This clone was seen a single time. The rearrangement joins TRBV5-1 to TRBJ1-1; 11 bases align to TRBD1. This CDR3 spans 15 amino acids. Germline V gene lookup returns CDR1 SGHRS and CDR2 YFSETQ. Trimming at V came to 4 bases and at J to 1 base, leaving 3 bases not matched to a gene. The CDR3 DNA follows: TGCGCCAGCAGCGCCGGGACAGGGGGGAACACTGAAGCTTTCTTT. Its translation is CASSAGTGGNTEAFF.

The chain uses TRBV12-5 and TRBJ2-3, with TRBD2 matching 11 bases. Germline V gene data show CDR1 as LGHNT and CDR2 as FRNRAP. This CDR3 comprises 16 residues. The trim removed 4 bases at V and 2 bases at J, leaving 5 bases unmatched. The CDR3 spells CASGSGLAESTDTQYF. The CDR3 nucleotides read TGTGCTAGTGGTTCGGGACTAGCGGAATCCACAGATACGCAGTATTTT.

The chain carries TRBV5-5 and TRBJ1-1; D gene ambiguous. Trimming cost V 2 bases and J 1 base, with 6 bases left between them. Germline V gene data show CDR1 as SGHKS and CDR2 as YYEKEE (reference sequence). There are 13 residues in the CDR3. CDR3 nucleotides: TGTGCCAGCAGCTTTACACCGAACACTGAAGCTTTCTTT. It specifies CASSFTPNTEAFF.

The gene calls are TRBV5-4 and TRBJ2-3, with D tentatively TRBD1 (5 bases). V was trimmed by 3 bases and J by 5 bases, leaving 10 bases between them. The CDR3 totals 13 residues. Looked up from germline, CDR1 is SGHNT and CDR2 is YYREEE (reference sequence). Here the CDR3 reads CASSWGQGDTQYF. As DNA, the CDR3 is TGTGCCAGCAGCTGGGGCCAGGGAGATACGCAGTATTTT.

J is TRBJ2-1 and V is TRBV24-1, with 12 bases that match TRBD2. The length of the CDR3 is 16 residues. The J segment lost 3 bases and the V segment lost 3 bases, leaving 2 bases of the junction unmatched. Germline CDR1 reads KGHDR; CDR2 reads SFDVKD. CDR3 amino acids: CATSDTSGGFYNEQFF. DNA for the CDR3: TGTGCCACCAGTGATACTAGCGGGGGGTTCTACAATGAGCAGTTCTTC.

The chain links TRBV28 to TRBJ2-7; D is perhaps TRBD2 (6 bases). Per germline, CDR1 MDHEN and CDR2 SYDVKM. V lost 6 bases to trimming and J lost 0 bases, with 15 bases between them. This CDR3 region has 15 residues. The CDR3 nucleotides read TGTGCCAGCAGCCGGGGAGGCAGGGTCTCCTACGAGCAGTACTTC. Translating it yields CASSRGGRVSYEQYF.

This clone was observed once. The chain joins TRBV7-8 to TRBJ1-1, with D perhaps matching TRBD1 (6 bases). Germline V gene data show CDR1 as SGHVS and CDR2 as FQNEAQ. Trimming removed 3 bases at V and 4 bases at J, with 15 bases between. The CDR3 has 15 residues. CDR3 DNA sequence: TGTGCCAGCAGCTTTTACAGGGAGTCCAGCACTGAAGCTTTCTTT. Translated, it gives CASSFYRESSTEAFF.

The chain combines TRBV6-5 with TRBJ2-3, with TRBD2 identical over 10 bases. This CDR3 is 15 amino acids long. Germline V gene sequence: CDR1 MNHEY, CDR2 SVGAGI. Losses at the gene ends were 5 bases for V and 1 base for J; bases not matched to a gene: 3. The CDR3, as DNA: TGTGCCAGCAGTCATCTAGCGGGGGGCACAGATACGCAGTATTTT. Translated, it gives CASSHLAGGTDTQYF.

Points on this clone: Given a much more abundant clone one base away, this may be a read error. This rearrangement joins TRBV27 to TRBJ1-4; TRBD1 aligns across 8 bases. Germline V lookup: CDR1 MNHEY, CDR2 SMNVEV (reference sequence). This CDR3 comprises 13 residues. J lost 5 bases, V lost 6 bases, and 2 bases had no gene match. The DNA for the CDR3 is TGTGCCAGCAGAGGACAGGGAAATGAAAAACTGTTTTTT. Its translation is CASRGQGNEKLFF.

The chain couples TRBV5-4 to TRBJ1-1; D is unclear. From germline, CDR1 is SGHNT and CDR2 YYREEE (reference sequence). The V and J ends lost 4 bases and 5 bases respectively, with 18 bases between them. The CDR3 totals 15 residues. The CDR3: CASSPSGKRRTEAFF. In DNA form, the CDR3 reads TGTGCCAGCAGCCCATCCGGGAAACGACGGACTGAAGCTTTCTTT.

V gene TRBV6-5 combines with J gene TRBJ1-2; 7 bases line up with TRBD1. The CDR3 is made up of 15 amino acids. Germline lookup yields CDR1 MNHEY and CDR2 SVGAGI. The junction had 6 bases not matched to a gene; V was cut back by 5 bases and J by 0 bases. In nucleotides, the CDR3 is TGTGCCAGCAGTCGACAGGGTTCGACTAACTATGGCTACACCTTC. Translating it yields CASSRQGSTNYGYTF.

In DNA, the CDR3 is TGCAGTGCTAGAGATGACTATCTTAAGTACTTC. Its translation is CSARDDYLKYF. The genes are TRBV20-1 and TRBJ2-5, with TRBD2 as a possible D gene (5 bases). CDR1 and CDR2 from the germline V gene are DFQATT and SNEGSKA (reference sequence). The CDR3 has 11 residues. The ends were cut back, 0 bases at V and 12 bases at J, with 11 bases in the middle.

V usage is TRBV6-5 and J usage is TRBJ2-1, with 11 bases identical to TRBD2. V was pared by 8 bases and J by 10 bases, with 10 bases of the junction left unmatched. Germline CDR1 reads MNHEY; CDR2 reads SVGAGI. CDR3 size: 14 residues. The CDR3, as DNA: TGTGCCAGCTTCTTAGCGGGGGGGATGATAGAGCAGTTCTTC. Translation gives CASFLAGGMIEQFF.

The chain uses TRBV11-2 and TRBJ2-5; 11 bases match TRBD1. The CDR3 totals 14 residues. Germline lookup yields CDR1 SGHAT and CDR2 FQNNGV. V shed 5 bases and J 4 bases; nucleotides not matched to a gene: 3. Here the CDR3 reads CASSPGTGGETQYF. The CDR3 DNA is TGTGCCAGCAGCCCTGGGACAGGGGGAGAGACCCAGTACTTC.

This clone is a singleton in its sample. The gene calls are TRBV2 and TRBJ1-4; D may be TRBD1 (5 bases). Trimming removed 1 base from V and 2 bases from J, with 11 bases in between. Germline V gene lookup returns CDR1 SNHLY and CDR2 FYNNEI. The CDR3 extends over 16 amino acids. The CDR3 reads CASSEGWRGTNEKLFF. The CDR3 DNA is TGTGCCAGCAGTGAAGGGTGGAGGGGTACTAATGAAAAACTGTTTTTT. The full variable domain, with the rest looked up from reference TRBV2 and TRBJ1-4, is EPEVTQTPSHQVTQMGQEVILRCVPISNHLYFYWYRQILGQKVEFLVSFYNNEISEKSEIFDDQFSVERPDGSNFTLKIRSTKLEDSAMYFCASSEGWRGTNEKLFFGSGTQLSVL.

CDR3 in DNA: TGTGCCAGCAGCCCGACGACAAGCTCCAATTTTGGCTACACCTTC. This codes for CASSPTTSSNFGYTF. The chain has TRBV3-1 (or the pseudogene TRBV3-2) and TRBJ1-2, with D uncertain. The CDR3 length is 15 residues. From germline, CDR1 is LGHDT and CDR2 YNNKEL (reference sequence). V was pared by 4 bases and J by 7 bases, with 19 bases between.